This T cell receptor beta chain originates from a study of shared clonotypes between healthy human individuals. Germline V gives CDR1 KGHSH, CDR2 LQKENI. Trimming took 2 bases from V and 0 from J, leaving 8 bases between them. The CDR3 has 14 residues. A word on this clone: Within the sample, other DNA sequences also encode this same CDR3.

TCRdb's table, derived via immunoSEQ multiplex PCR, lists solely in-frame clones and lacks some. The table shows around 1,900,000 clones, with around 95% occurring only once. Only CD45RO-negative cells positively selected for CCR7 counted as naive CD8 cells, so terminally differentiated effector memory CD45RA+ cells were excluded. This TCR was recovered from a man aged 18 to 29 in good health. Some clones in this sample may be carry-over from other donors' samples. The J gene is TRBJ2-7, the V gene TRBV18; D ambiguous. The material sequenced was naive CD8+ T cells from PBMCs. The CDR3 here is CASSPVGSSYEQYF. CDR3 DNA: TGTGCCAGCTCACCAGTCGGCAGCTCCTACGAGCAGTACTTC.